A single TCR beta chain is shown here with its context. Its target is unknown. Sequencing used immunoSEQ multiplex PCR; TCRdb keeps in-frame clones, though not all of them. Of nearly 80,000 clones listed, around 84% are singletons. The data were taken from a study of T cell responses to AZD1222 COVID-19 vaccine. General study findings and limits: Just a handful of AZD1222 recipients tested seropositive at baseline. There were vaccine-associated CD4 TCRs across spike, dominant at 160-218 and 743-854.

CDR1 and CDR2 from the germline V gene are SEHNR and FQNEAQ (reference sequence). The CDR3 contains 14 residues. Trimming removed 2 bases at V and 9 bases at J, with 14 bases between. The J gene is TRBJ2-1, the V gene TRBV7-9, with D possibly being TRBD2 (5 bases). Sequencing used peripheral blood, obtained on day 0 of AZD1222 vaccination. The receptor comes from an adult in good health. The DNA of the CDR3 is TGTGCCAGCAGCTTAAATGGGCTAGCAGGTGAGCAGTTCTTC. This translates into CASSLNGLAGEQFF.